The rows below give T cell receptor beta chains drawn from one sample of a study of cytomegalovirus exposure and HLA in healthy donors. The repertoire was sequenced with immunoSEQ multiplex PCR; TCRdb's copy has only in-frame clones and lacks some. The repertoire has tens of thousands of clones, around 80% of them found once; the top ten carry approximately 2%. The specimen sequenced was PBMCs. The receptors here all came from a man aged 40-55 years in good health and CMV-seronegative. The CDR3 runs from the conserved cysteine through the conserved F or W. The order of the fields is J gene, D gene, V gene, clone size, CDR3 protein, CDR3 DNA. The D gene is left open where the match is weak. The size entry is marked missing in some rows and otherwise reads once, few, many or a size class.

j_gene: TRBJ2-7
d_gene: TRBD2
v_gene: TRBV2
abundance: NA
CDR3aa: CASSVLAGGEQYF
CDR3nt: TGTGCCAGCAGTGTACTAGCGGGAGGCGAGCAGTACTTC

j_gene: TRBJ2-7
d_gene: NA
v_gene: TRBV7-8
abundance: NA
CDR3aa: CASSLAPRLHEQYF
CDR3nt: TGTGCCAGCAGCTTAGCACCTCGACTGCACGAGCAGTACTTC

j_gene: TRBJ2-1
d_gene: NA
v_gene: TRBV19
abundance: few
CDR3aa: CASSISGESDEQFF
CDR3nt: TGTGCCAGTAGTATTTCCGGGGAGAGCGATGAGCAGTTCTTC

j_gene: TRBJ2-7
d_gene: TRBD2
v_gene: TRBV7-8
abundance: few
CDR3aa: CASSVTSGSSYEQYF
CDR3nt: TGTGCCAGCAGCGTGACTAGCGGTTCCTCCTACGAGCAGTACTTC

j_gene: TRBJ1-5
d_gene: NA
v_gene: TRBV10-2
abundance: NA
CDR3aa: CASSVDSGFSNQPQHF
CDR3nt: TGCGCCAGCAGTGTAGATTCGGGGTTTAGCAATCAGCCCCAGCATTTT

j_gene: TRBJ2-3
d_gene: NA
v_gene: TRBV15
abundance: NA
CDR3aa: CATSPGVGTDTQYF
CDR3nt: TGTGCCACCAGCCCAGGGGTCGGCACAGATACGCAGTATTTT

j_gene: TRBJ2-1
d_gene: NA
v_gene: TRBV6-1
abundance: few
CDR3aa: CASSEAGQAPYNEQFF
CDR3nt: TGTGCCAGCAGTGAGGCGGGTCAAGCCCCGTACAATGAGCAGTTCTTC

j_gene: TRBJ2-7
d_gene: TRBD1
v_gene: TRBV28
abundance: NA
CDR3aa: CASSYKQGFHEQYF
CDR3nt: TGTGCCAGCAGTTATAAACAGGGGTTCCACGAGCAGTACTTC

j_gene: TRBJ2-5
d_gene: TRBD1
v_gene: TRBV28
abundance: NA
CDR3aa: CASSLLGQGRGETQYF
CDR3nt: TGTGCCAGCAGTTTACTGGGACAGGGTCGGGGTGAGACCCAGTACTTC

j_gene: TRBJ2-3
d_gene: NA
v_gene: TRBV6-5
abundance: once
CDR3aa: CASSRTTRTDTQYF
CDR3nt: TGTGCCAGCAGTCGGACTACTCGCACAGATACGCAGTATTTT

j_gene: TRBJ2-7
d_gene: TRBD2
v_gene: TRBV7-2
abundance: once
CDR3aa: CASSHGAGGGYEQYF
CDR3nt: TGTGCCAGCAGCCATGGGGCGGGGGGCGGCTACGAGCAGTACTTC

j_gene: TRBJ2-3
d_gene: NA
v_gene: TRBV2
abundance: NA
CDR3aa: CASTQRGRTADTQYF
CDR3nt: TGTGCCAGCACCCAAAGGGGCAGGACAGCAGATACGCAGTATTTT

j_gene: TRBJ1-2
d_gene: NA
v_gene: TRBV6-5
abundance: NA
CDR3aa: CASSYAETGSPYGYTF
CDR3nt: TGTGCCAGCAGTTACGCTGAGACAGGATCGCCCTATGGCTACACCTTC

j_gene: TRBJ1-1
d_gene: TRBD1
v_gene: TRBV5-4
abundance: NA
CDR3aa: CASSLEGSGGANTEAFF
CDR3nt: TGTGCCAGCAGCTTGGAGGGGTCAGGGGGCGCGAACACTGAAGCTTTCTTT

j_gene: TRBJ2-7
d_gene: NA
v_gene: TRBV28
abundance: few
CDR3aa: CASGKQGTVYEQYF
CDR3nt: TGTGCCAGCGGTAAACAGGGGACTGTCTACGAGCAGTACTTC

j_gene: TRBJ1-4
d_gene: TRBD1
v_gene: TRBV2
abundance: few
CDR3aa: CASIYRGQANEKLFF
CDR3nt: TGTGCCAGCATATATAGAGGACAGGCTAATGAAAAACTGTTTTTT

j_gene: TRBJ2-1
d_gene: NA
v_gene: TRBV28
abundance: NA
CDR3aa: CASSWGLSGEQFF
CDR3nt: TGTGCCAGCAGTTGGGGACTTTCGGGGGAGCAGTTCTTC

j_gene: TRBJ2-1
d_gene: TRBD2
v_gene: TRBV19
abundance: NA
CDR3aa: CASSIVAGGPNEQFF
CDR3nt: TGTGCCAGTAGTATAGTAGCGGGGGGGCCCAATGAGCAGTTCTTC

j_gene: TRBJ1-2
d_gene: NA
v_gene: TRBV6-1
abundance: NA
CDR3aa: CASMTEVGNYGYTF
CDR3nt: TGTGCCAGCATGACAGAGGTTGGGAACTATGGCTACACCTTC

j_gene: TRBJ2-7
d_gene: NA
v_gene: TRBV11-3
abundance: NA
CDR3aa: CASSSPARNYEQYF
CDR3nt: TGTGCCAGCAGCTCCCCCGCCAGGAACTACGAGCAGTACTTC

j_gene: TRBJ1-2
d_gene: NA
v_gene: TRBV2
abundance: NA
CDR3aa: CASSGTANYGYTF
CDR3nt: TGTGCCAGCAGTGGGACAGCTAACTATGGCTACACCTTC

j_gene: TRBJ2-5
d_gene: NA
v_gene: TRBV6-5
abundance: NA
CDR3aa: CASTRRGLRETQYF
CDR3nt: TGTGCCAGCACCCGGAGGGGTCTTCGGGAGACCCAGTACTTC

j_gene: TRBJ2-4
d_gene: NA
v_gene: TRBV5-1
abundance: NA
CDR3aa: CASSLDLENIQYF
CDR3nt: TGCGCCAGCAGCTTGGACCTAGAAAACATTCAGTACTTC

j_gene: TRBJ2-1
d_gene: NA
v_gene: TRBV10-2
abundance: NA
CDR3aa: CASSVIRGLNEQFF
CDR3nt: TGCGCCAGCAGTGTGATTAGAGGCTTGAATGAGCAGTTCTTC

j_gene: TRBJ2-1
d_gene: NA
v_gene: TRBV4-2
abundance: NA
CDR3aa: CASSQELRQYNEQFF
CDR3nt: TGTGCCAGCAGCCAAGAGTTACGACAGTACAATGAGCAGTTCTTC

j_gene: TRBJ2-5
d_gene: NA
v_gene: TRBV5-1
abundance: NA
CDR3aa: CASSLASVGGQETQYF
CDR3nt: TGCGCCAGCAGCTTGGCTTCGGTCGGAGGGCAAGAGACCCAGTACTTC

j_gene: TRBJ2-7
d_gene: TRBD1
v_gene: TRBV2
abundance: NA
CDR3aa: CASSHEGQGAGEQYF
CDR3nt: TGTGCCAGCAGCCACGAGGGACAGGGGGCAGGGGAGCAGTACTTC

j_gene: TRBJ1-1
d_gene: TRBD1
v_gene: TRBV9
abundance: NA
CDR3aa: CASSETGGTEAFF
CDR3nt: TGTGCCAGCAGCGAAACAGGGGGCACTGAAGCTTTCTTT

j_gene: TRBJ2-5
d_gene: TRBD2
v_gene: TRBV7-3
abundance: NA
CDR3aa: CASSLGLAGGGQETQYF
CDR3nt: TGTGCCAGCAGCTTAGGACTAGCGGGAGGAGGGCAAGAGACCCAGTACTTC

j_gene: TRBJ1-2
d_gene: NA
v_gene: TRBV30
abundance: NA
CDR3aa: CAWANGSGYTF
CDR3nt: TGTGCCTGGGCTAACGGGAGCGGCTACACCTTC

j_gene: TRBJ2-7
d_gene: NA
v_gene: TRBV27
abundance: NA
CDR3aa: CASSLVAGAIAYEQYF
CDR3nt: TGTGCCAGCAGTTTGGTAGCTGGGGCCATAGCCTACGAGCAGTACTTC

j_gene: TRBJ1-5
d_gene: NA
v_gene: TRBV6-6
abundance: NA
CDR3aa: CASWWAGNQPQHF
CDR3nt: TGTGCCAGCTGGTGGGCAGGCAATCAGCCCCAGCATTTT

j_gene: TRBJ1-4
d_gene: NA
v_gene: TRBV5-6
abundance: few
CDR3aa: CASSAVRDLNEKLFF
CDR3nt: TGTGCCAGCAGCGCGGTCAGGGATTTGAATGAAAAACTGTTTTTT

j_gene: TRBJ2-3
d_gene: NA
v_gene: TRBV18
abundance: NA
CDR3aa: CASSPPLRGTDTQYF
CDR3nt: TGTGCCAGCTCACCACCTTTGCGGGGCACAGATACGCAGTATTTT

j_gene: TRBJ2-6
d_gene: TRBD1
v_gene: TRBV6-6
abundance: NA
CDR3aa: CASSRQGFGANVLTF
CDR3nt: TGTGCCAGCAGTCGACAGGGGTTTGGGGCCAACGTCCTGACTTTC

j_gene: TRBJ2-5
d_gene: TRBD2
v_gene: TRBV9
abundance: NA
CDR3aa: CASSGGGGETQYF
CDR3nt: TGTGCCAGCAGCGGTGGGGGAGGGGAGACCCAGTACTTC

j_gene: TRBJ1-2
d_gene: TRBD1
v_gene: TRBV6-1
abundance: NA
CDR3aa: CASSETGGADGYGYTF
CDR3nt: TGTGCCAGCAGTGAGACAGGGGGCGCAGACGGCTATGGCTACACCTTC

j_gene: TRBJ2-5
d_gene: NA
v_gene: TRBV19
abundance: few
CDR3aa: CASSMRAKETQYF
CDR3nt: TGTGCCAGTAGTATGCGGGCTAAAGAGACCCAGTACTTC

j_gene: TRBJ1-1
d_gene: TRBD1
v_gene: TRBV7-2
abundance: few
CDR3aa: CASSPPGQGAGGMNTEAFF
CDR3nt: TGTGCCAGCAGCCCCCCGGGACAGGGGGCGGGGGGCATGAACACTGAAGCTTTCTTT

j_gene: TRBJ1-1
d_gene: NA
v_gene: TRBV14
abundance: few
CDR3aa: CASSPSGGKNTEAFF
CDR3nt: TGTGCCAGCAGCCCCTCGGGGGGGAAGAACACTGAAGCTTTCTTT

j_gene: TRBJ2-4
d_gene: NA
v_gene: TRBV29-1
abundance: NA
CDR3aa: CSADQGGSIQYF
CDR3nt: TGCAGCGCCGACCAGGGGGGCAGCATTCAGTACTTC

j_gene: TRBJ2-3
d_gene: TRBD2
v_gene: TRBV19
abundance: NA
CDR3aa: CASMETSGGTDTQYF
CDR3nt: TGTGCCAGTATGGAGACTAGCGGGGGGACAGATACGCAGTATTTT

j_gene: TRBJ2-1
d_gene: NA
v_gene: TRBV10-1
abundance: NA
CDR3aa: CASSAQRERAAYNEQFF
CDR3nt: TGCGCCAGCAGTGCCCAAAGAGAGCGGGCCGCTTACAATGAGCAGTTCTTC

j_gene: TRBJ2-2
d_gene: NA
v_gene: TRBV7-6
abundance: NA
CDR3aa: CASSPPGTGELFF
CDR3nt: TGTGCCAGCAGTCCCCCGGGGACCGGGGAGCTGTTTTTT

j_gene: TRBJ2-5
d_gene: TRBD2
v_gene: TRBV7-6
abundance: NA
CDR3aa: CASSLRGGETQYF
CDR3nt: TGTGCCAGCAGCTTGCGGGGAGGGGAGACCCAGTACTTC

j_gene: TRBJ2-3
d_gene: NA
v_gene: TRBV5-8
abundance: NA
CDR3aa: CASSLVSGPGWTDTQYF
CDR3nt: TGTGCCAGCAGCTTGGTATCCGGCCCGGGGTGGACAGATACGCAGTATTTT

j_gene: TRBJ1-2
d_gene: NA
v_gene: TRBV6-5
abundance: NA
CDR3aa: CASSYGGVGGYTF
CDR3nt: TGTGCCAGCAGTTATGGAGGGGTCGGGGGCTACACCTTC

j_gene: TRBJ2-7
d_gene: TRBD1
v_gene: TRBV30
abundance: NA
CDR3aa: CAWSEARGSYEQYF
CDR3nt: TGTGCCTGGAGTGAGGCCAGGGGGTCCTACGAGCAGTACTTC

j_gene: TRBJ2-7
d_gene: TRBD1
v_gene: TRBV5-6
abundance: NA
CDR3aa: CASKDRDRGFGEQYF
CDR3nt: TGTGCCAGCAAGGACCGGGACAGGGGATTCGGCGAGCAGTACTTC

j_gene: TRBJ2-2
d_gene: NA
v_gene: TRBV19
abundance: once
CDR3aa: CASNAGPGTGELFF
CDR3nt: TGTGCCAGTAACGCGGGGCCGGGCACCGGGGAGCTGTTTTTT